Presented here are 24 T cell receptor beta chains from one specimen sequenced in a study of Ad26.COV2.S vaccination and SARS-CoV-2 variants. Using immunoSEQ multiplex PCR, the repertoire was profiled, and TCRdb retains in-frame clones only, with some absent. The table lists under 600,000 clones, 89% of them singletons. Stated treatment: over 15 received Ad26.COV2.S at low or high dose, single or two shots; about 5 received placebo; per-sample allocation not given. Samples came from day 63 after the first vaccine or placebo injection. Sequenced material: peripheral blood, taken in a trial of Ad26.COV2.S vaccine versus placebo. These receptor sequences come from a person between 18 and 65 years old who received the Ad26.COV2.S COVID-19 vaccine or a placebo.

For the CDR3, the DNA is TGTGCCAGCAGCGACAGGGGGGCGTCTGGGGCCAACGTCCTGACTTTC. Amino acids: CASSDRGASGANVLTF. The rearrangement joins TRBV28 to TRBJ2-6, with 9 bases that match TRBD1. The CDR3 totals 16 residues. Germline trimming cut 6 bases from V and 1 base from J; bases unmatched to any gene: 4. CDR1 MDHEN and CDR2 SYDVKM come from the germline V gene.

V gene TRBV7-8 combines with J gene TRBJ2-1; 8 bases map to TRBD2. Trimming took 3 bases from V and 2 from J; bases not matched to a gene: 3. The CDR3 length is 15 residues. Germline CDR1 SGHVS, CDR2 FQNEAQ. The CDR3 DNA follows: TGTGCCAGCAGCTTTCTAGCGGGCCCCTACAATGAGCAGTTCTTC. Translation gives CASSFLAGPYNEQFF.

The rearrangement joins TRBV5-1 to TRBJ2-1, with 11 bases fitting TRBD2. The junction had 0 bases not matched to a gene; V was cut back by 0 bases and J by 4 bases. CDR3 length: 15 amino acids. Per the germline V gene, CDR1 is SGHRS and CDR2 is YFSETQ. CDR3 protein: CASSLGTSGYNEQFF. CDR3 nucleotide sequence: TGCGCCAGCAGCTTGGGGACTAGCGGGTACAATGAGCAGTTCTTC.

The V call is TRBV7-2, the J call TRBJ2-3, with D maybe TRBD1 (6 bases). From germline, CDR1 is SGHTA and CDR2 FQGNSA. V lost 4 bases and J lost 9, with 20 bases in between. The CDR3 is made up of 15 amino acids. The CDR3 here is CASSYTGHRDGTQYF. Here the CDR3 DNA reads TGTGCCAGCAGCTACACGGGACACCGGGACGGAACGCAGTATTTT.

This clone was picked up a small number of times. This chain uses TRBV2 with TRBJ2-7; 9 bases are shared with TRBD1. Germline values: CDR1 SNHLY, CDR2 FYNNEI. This CDR3 spans 16 amino acids. V was clipped by 4 bases and J by 1 base; unmatched bases: 8. As DNA, the CDR3 is TGTGCCAGCAGTGGGAACTCGGGACAGGGATCCTACGAGCAGTACTTC. It encodes CASSGNSGQGSYEQYF.

V is TRBV28 and J is TRBJ2-3; 10 bases are shared with TRBD2. The germline CDR1 and CDR2 sequences are MDHEN and SYDVKM. The CDR3 has 14 residues. V lost 7 bases and J lost 6; bases outside the gene matches: 7. DNA for the CDR3: TGTGCCAGCACTGCGCTAGCGGGAGTGGATACGCAGTATTTT. It encodes CASTALAGVDTQYF.

The table lists this clone with a count of one. This sequence joins TRBV7-9 and TRBJ1-1, with D unresolved. The CDR3 length is 14 residues. Germline V gene lookup returns CDR1 SEHNR and CDR2 FQNEAQ (reference sequence). Between the trimmed V and J ends, which lost 1 base and 2 bases, there was a span of 8 bases. The CDR3, as DNA: TGTGCCAGCAGCTTAGGCGTGGCAAACACTGAAGCTTTCTTT. It yields the protein CASSLGVANTEAFF. Full variable domain (missing parts from reference TRBV7-9 and TRBJ1-1): DTGVSQNPRHKITKRGQNVTFRCDPISEHNRLYWYRQTLGQGPEFLTYFQNEAQLEKSRLLSDRFSAERPKGSFSTLEIQRTEQGDSAMYLCASSLGVANTEAFFGQGTRLTVV.

This clone was counted once. V gene TRBV5-6 combines with J gene TRBJ1-2; D unclear. Germline CDR1 and CDR2: SGHDT and YYEEEE. CDR3 size: 14 residues. V lost 0 bases and J 2 bases, leaving 8 bases between the germline ends. The CDR3 bases are TGTGCCAGCAGCTTGGAGCGGGCCAACTATGGCTACACCTTC. Translating gives CASSLERANYGYTF.

The chain has TRBV10-3 and TRBJ1-2; TRBD1 is a possible D gene (6 bases). CDR3 length: 14 residues. Germline-derived CDR1 and CDR2 are ENHRY and SYGVKD. Trimming stripped 9 bases from V and 2 bases from J, with 16 bases between. CDR3 sequence (DNA): TGTGCCATTGGAGGGGGGGGCGCGAACTATGGCTACACCTTC. Protein: CAIGGGGANYGYTF.

This chain links TRBV12-3 or TRBV12-4 with TRBJ1-1, with 12 bases lining up with TRBD1. The V and J ends lost 6 bases and 6 bases, in that order; junction bases with no gene match: 2. CDR3 size: 13 residues. Here the CDR3 reads CASRWDRGPEAFF. CDR3 sequence (DNA): TGTGCCAGCAGGTGGGACAGGGGGCCTGAAGCTTTCTTT.

This chain uses TRBV28 with TRBJ1-2; the D is unclear. Germline lookup yields CDR1 MDHEN and CDR2 SYDVKM. Trimming took off 2 bases at V and 2 bases at J, with 9 bases between the two ends. The CDR3 is made up of 14 amino acids. This chain's CDR3 is CASSLLTVNYGYTF. DNA of the CDR3: TGTGCCAGCAGTTTACTAACAGTAAACTATGGCTACACCTTC.

The chain recombines TRBV7-8 with TRBJ1-1, with D maybe TRBD1 (6 bases). Trimming stripped 4 bases from V and 0 bases from J, with 12 bases between. In germline, CDR1 is SGHVS, CDR2 FQNEAQ. CDR3 size: 15 residues. CDR3 loop: CASSSQQGLNTEAFF. CDR3 DNA: TGTGCCAGCAGCTCCCAACAGGGCTTGAACACTGAAGCTTTCTTT.

This sequence joins TRBV19 and TRBJ2-4; 7 nucleotides line up with TRBD2. V was pared by 3 bases and J by 1 base, with 12 bases of the junction left unmatched. This CDR3 has 18 residues. The V gene's germline CDR1 is LNHDA and CDR2 SQIVND (reference sequence). The DNA of the CDR3 is TGTGCCAGTAGTATCTCTCTTCGACTAGCAGGCGCCAAAAACATTCAGTACTTC. This codes for CASSISLRLAGAKNIQYF. The full variable domain, rest sourced from reference TRBV19 and TRBJ2-4, is DGGITQSPKYLFRKEGQNVTLSCEQNLNHDAMYWYRQDPGQGLRLIYYSQIVNDFQKGDIAEGYSVSREKKESFPLTVTSAQKNPTAFYLCASSISLRLAGAKNIQYFGAGTRLSVL.

This chain uses TRBV5-5 with TRBJ1-1, with D tentatively TRBD1 (6 bases). This CDR3 comprises 15 residues. V lost 3 bases and J lost 5, with 17 bases in between. CDR1 SGHKS and CDR2 YYEKEE come from the germline V gene (reference sequence). The CDR3 is CASSWDFLRGTEAFF. CDR3 nucleotide sequence: TGTGCCAGCAGCTGGGACTTCCTAAGGGGGACTGAAGCTTTCTTT.

The gene calls are TRBV7-3 and TRBJ2-2, with 13 bases that match TRBD2. CDR1 and CDR2 (germline): SGHTA, FQGTGA. The CDR3 is made up of 18 amino acids. V shed 4 bases and J 5 bases; nucleotides not matched to a gene: 10. CDR3 in amino acids: CASSSNPGLAGYTGELFF. For the CDR3, the DNA is TGTGCCAGCAGCTCTAACCCGGGACTAGCGGGATATACCGGGGAGCTGTTTTTT.

The chain recombines TRBV6-6 with TRBJ2-7, with 15 bases fitting TRBD2. Germline V gene lookup returns CDR1 MNHNY and CDR2 SVGAGI (reference sequence). The CDR3 has 15 amino acids. V lost 8 bases and J lost 3; bases outside the gene matches: 5. CDR3 bases: TGTGCCAGCCTAGGGACTAGCGGGAGGAACTACGAGCAGTACTTC. Translation: CASLGTSGRNYEQYF.

CDR3 in DNA: TGCAGCGCCGTCGGTACTGGAAACACCATATATTTT. Translated: CSAVGTGNTIYF. This chain joins TRBV29-1 and TRBJ1-3; D uncertain. The germline CDR1 and CDR2 sequences are SQVTM and ANQGSEA. V was shortened by 7 bases and J by 2 bases, with 9 bases between the two germline ends. The CDR3 runs 12 residues.

The chain is built from TRBV28 and TRBJ2-7; 11 nucleotides align to TRBD2. The CDR3 totals 15 residues. Germline CDR1 MDHEN, CDR2 SYDVKM. Trimming took 1 base from V and 6 from J; bases not matched to a gene: 5. The CDR3 sequence is CASSLYTSGSFEQYF. CDR3 nucleotide sequence: TGTGCCAGCAGTTTATACACTAGCGGGAGCTTCGAGCAGTACTTC.

J is TRBJ1-1 and V is TRBV4-2, with D perhaps TRBD1 (6 bases). The ends were cut back, 3 bases at V and 4 bases at J, with 12 bases in the middle. The CDR3 spans 14 residues. CDR1 LGHNA and CDR2 YNFKEQ come from the germline V gene. The CDR3, as DNA: TGTGCCAGCAGCCAGGGGTTCAGGGGCACTGAAGCTTTCTTT. This sequence encodes CASSQGFRGTEAFF.

This chain connects TRBV3-1 (or the pseudogene TRBV3-2) to TRBJ2-7; TRBD1 matches 7 bases. CDR3 length: 12 amino acids. V lost 6 bases and J lost 6; bases outside the gene matches: 5. Germline V gene data show CDR1 as LGHDT and CDR2 as YNNKEL (reference sequence). This CDR3 is CASSQTGAEQYF. The CDR3 bases are TGTGCCAGCAGTCAAACAGGGGCCGAGCAGTACTTC.

This clone is a singleton in its sample. The V and J genes are TRBV14 and TRBJ2-1; 8 bases line up with TRBD2. The germline V gene has CDR1 SGHDN and CDR2 FVKESK. V lost 6 bases to trimming and J lost 4 bases; unmatched junction nucleotides: 2. The CDR3 totals 13 residues. CDR3 bases: TGTGCCAGCAGTACTAGCGGTTACAATGAGCAGTTCTTC. Protein product: CASSTSGYNEQFF.

The V gene is TRBV30, the J gene TRBJ2-7, with D perhaps TRBD1 (5 bases). Germline-derived CDR1 and CDR2 are GTSNPN and SVGIG (reference sequence). The CDR3 runs 12 residues. The V and J ends lost 3 bases and 0 bases respectively, with 6 bases between them. The CDR3 is CAWSDSSYEQYF. The CDR3 nucleotides are TGTGCCTGGAGCGACAGCTCCTACGAGCAGTACTTC.

This clone has only one observation. This CDR3 is CASSLVVGVSKVDTQYF. The CDR3 DNA follows: TGCGCCAGCAGCTTGGTTGTGGGAGTGAGTAAGGTAGATACGCAGTATTTT. The rearrangement uses TRBV5-1 and TRBJ2-3; D may be TRBD2 (5 bases). The V gene's germline CDR1 is SGHRS and CDR2 YFSETQ. This CDR3 is 17 amino acids long. The germline V and J ends were trimmed by 0 bases and 5 bases, with 19 bases remaining between them.

CDR3 nucleotides: TGTGCCACCAGCCATCGACAGGGGGGGAATCAGCCCCAGCATTTT. Its protein is CATSHRQGGNQPQHF. This chain joins TRBV15 and TRBJ1-5; 9 bases agree with TRBD1. Trimming took 5 bases from V and 4 from J; bases not matched to a gene: 6. This CDR3 region has 15 residues. The germline V gene has CDR1 LNHNV and CDR2 YYDKDF (reference sequence).